Following are 16 T cell receptor beta chains from one sample sequenced in a study of T cell responses to AZD1222 COVID-19 vaccine. Using immunoSEQ multiplex PCR, the repertoire was profiled, and TCRdb retains in-frame clones only, with some absent. The profile covers about 130,000 clones, with about nine tenths appearing a single time and about 4.2% taken by the ten largest. The sample was peripheral blood, taken on day 0 of MenACWY control vaccination. These receptors came from an adult in good health.

The gene calls are TRBV29-1 and TRBJ2-3, with 9 bases fitting TRBD1. V was clipped by 3 bases and J by 3 bases; unmatched bases: 4. The CDR3 extends over 14 amino acids. Germline loops: CDR1 SQVTM, CDR2 ANQGSEA. The chain's CDR3 is CSVDGQGSTDTQYF. The CDR3 bases are TGCAGCGTTGATGGACAGGGGTCAACAGATACGCAGTATTTT.

V gene TRBV4-2 combines with J gene TRBJ2-6; D is undetermined. Trimming cost V 0 bases and J 2 bases, with 5 bases left between them. CDR1 is LGHNA, CDR2 YNFKEQ, per germline. This CDR3 has 15 amino acids. CDR3 in amino acids: CASSQDPTGANVLTF. Here the CDR3 DNA reads TGTGCCAGCAGCCAAGATCCCACTGGGGCCAACGTCCTGACTTTC.

This clone has just a few counts. The chain links TRBV24-1 to TRBJ2-2; D tentatively reads TRBD1 or TRBD2 (7 bases each). This CDR3 region has 16 residues. Germline loops: CDR1 KGHDR, CDR2 SFDVKD. Trimming pared 1 base from V and 5 bases from J, leaving 13 bases between. CDR3 in amino acids: CATSDFSGGGTGELFF. DNA for the CDR3: TGTGCCACCAGTGATTTTTCAGGGGGGGGAACCGGGGAGCTGTTTTTT.

V and J are TRBV3-1 (or the pseudogene TRBV3-2) and TRBJ2-5; 9 positions agree with TRBD1. This CDR3 comprises 18 residues. After removal of 3 bases from V and 0 bases from J, the junction contained 11 bases not matched to a gene. Looked up from germline, CDR1 is LGHDT and CDR2 is YNNKEL (reference sequence). The CDR3 DNA is TGTGCCAGCAGCCATTCGGACAGGGGTTTCCTGTACCAAGAGACCCAGTACTTC. It yields the protein CASSHSDRGFLYQETQYF.

The chain joins TRBV14 to TRBJ2-3; D is tentatively TRBD1 or TRBD2 (6 bases each). CDR3 length: 15 residues. Trimming stripped 4 bases from V and 0 bases from J, with 11 bases between. Germline assignment: CDR1 SGHDN and CDR2 FVKESK. CDR3 in DNA: TGTGCCAGCAGCCGAAGGGGGGATAGCACAGATACGCAGTATTTT. Encoded protein: CASSRRGDSTDTQYF.

The chain recombines TRBV6-5 with TRBJ1-4; tentatively, D is TRBD1 (5 bases). Looked up from germline, CDR1 is MNHEY and CDR2 is SVGAGI. The CDR3 totals 15 residues. Trimming removed 8 bases at V and 2 bases at J, with 15 bases between. DNA of the CDR3: TGTGCCAGCGTTCGTGGGGGGAAGACTAATGAAAAACTGTTTTTT. It codes for CASVRGGKTNEKLFF.

The table lists this clone with a few counts. This chain connects TRBV5-4 to TRBJ2-1; D is unresolved. The ends were cut back, 4 bases at V and 3 bases at J, with 8 bases in the middle. CDR3 size: 13 residues. CDR1 and CDR2 (germline): SGHNT, YYREEE (reference sequence). As DNA, the CDR3 is TGTGCCAGCAGCGCGGTCCTCTACAATGAGCAGTTCTTC. It codes for CASSAVLYNEQFF.

The chain recombines TRBV5-6 with TRBJ2-7, with TRBD2 as a possible D gene (6 bases). V gave up 0 bases and J gave up 4 bases, with 17 bases separating them. Germline CDR1 and CDR2: SGHDT and YYEEEE. The CDR3 totals 16 residues. CDR3 protein: CASSLAGTFGTYEQYF. CDR3 bases: TGTGCCAGCAGCTTGGCCGGTACTTTCGGGACTTACGAGCAGTACTTC.

The chain's CDR3 is CASSLNLGGLGWNEQYV. CDR3 bases: TGTGCCAGCAGCTTAAATTTAGGGGGCTTAGGGTGGAACGAGCAGTACGTC. This rearrangement joins TRBV11-2 to TRBJ2-7; the match to TRBD1 covers 7 bases. The V segment lost 2 bases and the J segment 5 bases; nucleotides outside the gene matches: 15. Germline V lookup: CDR1 SGHAT, CDR2 FQNNGV. The CDR3 extends over 17 amino acids.

V is TRBV5-1 and J is TRBJ2-7, with 9 bases that match TRBD1. V shed 6 bases, J shed 5 bases, and the junction held 3 bases outside the gene matches. This CDR3 has 12 amino acids. Germline CDR1 is SGHRS and CDR2 is YFSETQ. CDR3 DNA: TGCGCCAGCAACCGGGACAGGGACGAGCAGTACGTC. It is translated as CASNRDRDEQYV.

The chain recombines TRBV4-1 with TRBJ1-2; no definite D call. The V end was cut by 1 base, the J end by 3 bases, with 6 bases between. CDR3 length equals 13 residues. Per germline, CDR1 MGHRA and CDR2 YSYEKL. The CDR3 sequence is CASSQAQYYGYTF. In nucleotides, the CDR3 is TGCGCCAGCAGCCAAGCACAATACTATGGCTACACCTTC.

This chain joins TRBV7-5 and TRBJ1-1. TRBV7-5 is tagged as a pseudogene. The CDR3 is made up of 14 amino acids. In DNA, the CDR3 is TGTGTCAGAAGCTTAGTTATAATGAACACTGAAGCTTTCTTT. Translated: CVRSLVIMNTEAFF.

The chain is built from TRBV7-9 and TRBJ1-4; D is possibly TRBD1 (5 bases). The germline V gene encodes CDR1 SEHNR and CDR2 FQNEAQ (reference sequence). Trimming removed 0 bases from V and 4 bases from J, with 9 bases in between. The CDR3 totals 15 residues. This CDR3 is CASSLAGADNEKLFF. In nucleotides, the CDR3 is TGTGCCAGCAGCTTAGCTGGGGCGGATAATGAAAAACTGTTTTTT.

J is TRBJ1-1 and V is TRBV6-5; D ambiguous. From germline, CDR1 is MNHEY and CDR2 SVGAGI. This CDR3 is built from 13 residues. The V and J ends lost 11 bases and 0 bases respectively, with 13 bases between them. CDR3: CAACHKLNTEAFF. The CDR3 DNA sequence: TGTGCCGCATGCCATAAGTTGAACACTGAAGCTTTCTTT.

CDR3 nucleotides: TGTGCCAGCAGTCACCTCCCGGCTGGGTTGGCAGATACGCAGTATTTT. Translating it yields CASSHLPAGLADTQYF. The rearrangement uses TRBV27 and TRBJ2-3; D call uncertain. Germline CDR1 reads MNHEY; CDR2 reads SMNVEV (reference sequence). The CDR3 is 16 residues long. The germline V and J ends were trimmed by 5 bases and 4 bases, with 19 bases remaining between them.

The rearrangement links TRBV14 to TRBJ1-1, with no clear D. Germline CDR1 and CDR2: SGHDN and FVKESK. The CDR3 covers 12 residues. Between the trimmed V and J ends, which lost 3 bases and 12 bases, there was a span of 14 bases. The CDR3 bases are TGTGCCAGCAGCCAGACCGGCCCCGGGACTTTCTTT. Amino acid sequence: CASSQTGPGTFF.